Below, one TCR beta chain is given with its context. This sample was taken from a study of blood T cell repertoires in COVID-19. Overall study: The analysed material was cDNA or gDNA that came from T cells, B-cell-depleted T cells, or PBMCs.

Assay: immunoSEQ multiplex PCR; the TCRdb copy retains only in-frame clones and omits some. The sample gives about 180,000 clones, roughly 82% of which show up once; around 8.6% is in the top ten. The CDR3 has 15 amino acids. Material: PBMCs or T cells enriched from blood (not recorded which). The chain joins TRBV21-1 to TRBJ2-1; the D call in the table, TRBD2, was not verified against the DNA. TRBV21-1 is designated a pseudogene. This receptor was taken from a woman between 25 and 40 years old who had recovered from COVID-19. Here the CDR3 DNA reads TGTGCCAGCAGCCTCACGGGACTCCCGAACAATGAGCAGTTCTTC. This codes for CASSLTGLPNNEQFF.